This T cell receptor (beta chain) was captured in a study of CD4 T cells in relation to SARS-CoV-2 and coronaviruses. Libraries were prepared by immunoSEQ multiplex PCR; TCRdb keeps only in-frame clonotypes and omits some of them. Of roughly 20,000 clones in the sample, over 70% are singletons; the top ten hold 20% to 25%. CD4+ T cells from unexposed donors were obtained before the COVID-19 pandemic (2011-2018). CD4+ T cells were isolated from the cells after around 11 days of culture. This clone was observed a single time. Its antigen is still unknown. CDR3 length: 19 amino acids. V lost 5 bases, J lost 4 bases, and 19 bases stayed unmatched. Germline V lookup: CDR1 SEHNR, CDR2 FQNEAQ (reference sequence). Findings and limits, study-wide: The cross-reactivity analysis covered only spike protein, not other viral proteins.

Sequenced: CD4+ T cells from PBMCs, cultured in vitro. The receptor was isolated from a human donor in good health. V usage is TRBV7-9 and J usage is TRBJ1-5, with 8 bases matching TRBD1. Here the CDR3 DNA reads TGTGCCAGCAGCAAAGGGACAGGTCCTACCTTACTTAGAAATCAGCCCCAGCATTTT. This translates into CASSKGTGPTLLRNQPQHF.